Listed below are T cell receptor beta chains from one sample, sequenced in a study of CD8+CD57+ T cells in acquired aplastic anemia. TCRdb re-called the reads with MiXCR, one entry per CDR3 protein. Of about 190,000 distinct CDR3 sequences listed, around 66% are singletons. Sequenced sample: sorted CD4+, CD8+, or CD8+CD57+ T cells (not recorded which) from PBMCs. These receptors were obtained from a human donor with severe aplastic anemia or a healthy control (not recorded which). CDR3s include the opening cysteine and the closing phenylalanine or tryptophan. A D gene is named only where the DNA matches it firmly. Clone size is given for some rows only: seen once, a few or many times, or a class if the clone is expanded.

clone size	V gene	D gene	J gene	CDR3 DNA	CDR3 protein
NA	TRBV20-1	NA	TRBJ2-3	TGCAGAGCTAGCAGGGAAATGTGGGACGAGCAGTATTTT	CRASREMWDEQYF
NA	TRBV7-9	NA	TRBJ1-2	TGTGCCAGCAGCTTAGTAGGAGCAGGGGCGGGTGGCTACACCTTC	CASSLVGAGAGGYTF
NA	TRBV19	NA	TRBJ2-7	TGTGCCAGTATGGCCGGGGGCGAATACGAGCAGTACTTC	CASMAGGEYEQYF
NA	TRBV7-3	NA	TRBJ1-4	TGTGCCAGCAGCTTAATAAATGAAAAACTGTTTTTT	CASSLINEKLFF
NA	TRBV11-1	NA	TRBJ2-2	TGTGCCAGCAGCCCTCGTCCTCTGGGGCCTGGGGAGCCGTTTTTT	CASSPRPLGPGEPFF
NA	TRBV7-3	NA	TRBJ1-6	TGTGCCAGCAGCACCTCAGACGGACGTAATTCACCCCTCCACTTT	CASSTSDGRNSPLHF
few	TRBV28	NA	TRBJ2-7	TGTGCCAGCAGTATCCCACATATAACAGGGAGCTCCTACGAGCAGTACTTC	CASSIPHITGSSYEQYF
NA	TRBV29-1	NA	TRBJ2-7	TGCAGCGTTGAAGATGAGGCCAACTACGAGCAGTACTTC	CSVEDEANYEQYF
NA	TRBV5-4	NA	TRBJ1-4	TGTGCCAGCAGCCCCGGGTGGGGGGGTGAAAAACTGTTTTTT	CASSPGWGGEKLFF
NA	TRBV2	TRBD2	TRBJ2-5	TGTGCCAGCAGTCCACGGACTAGCGGGGCCCAAGAGACCCAGTACTTC	CASSPRTSGAQETQYF
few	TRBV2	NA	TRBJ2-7	TGTGCCAGCAGTACCCACGAGGGGCTAGAGCAGTACTTC	CASSTHEGLEQYF
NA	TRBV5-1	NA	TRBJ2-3	TGCGCCAGCAGCTCACAGGGTCGGGTGGGGGCAGATACGCAGTATTTT	CASSSQGRVGADTQYF
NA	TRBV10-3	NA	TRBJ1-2	TGTGCCACCTTTAAGGACAGCCTCTATGGCTACACCTTC	CATFKDSLYGYTF
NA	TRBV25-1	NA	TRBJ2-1	TGTGCCAGCAGTGATCCCGGAGGGAGACCCTACAATGAGCAGTTCTTC	CASSDPGGRPYNEQFF
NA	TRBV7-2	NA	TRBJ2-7	TGTGCCAGCAGCTTATACGGGTTCGAGCAGTACTTC	CASSLYGFEQYF
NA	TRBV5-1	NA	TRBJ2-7	TGCGCCAGCAGCGTCGGGGGCGCAGATAACGAGCAGTACTTC	CASSVGGADNEQYF
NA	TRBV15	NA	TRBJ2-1	TGTGCCACCAGCAGAGATCGGGTTAACAATGAGCAGTTCTTC	CATSRDRVNNEQFF
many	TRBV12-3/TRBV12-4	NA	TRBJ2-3	TGTGCCAGCAGCCAGCGGGTGGATACGCAGTATTTT	CASSQRVDTQYF
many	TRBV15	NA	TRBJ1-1	TGTGCCACCAGCAGTCTCGTGGGGAAGGCTGAAGCTTTCTTT	CATSSLVGKAEAFF
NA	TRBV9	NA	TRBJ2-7	TGTGCCAGCAGCGTAGCGGGGGCGCCTGGGGGCGAGCAGTACTTC	CASSVAGAPGGEQYF
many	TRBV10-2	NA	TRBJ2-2	TGCGCCAGTCAACTCACAGGTTTGAAGAACACCGGGGAGCTGTTTTTT	CASQLTGLKNTGELFF
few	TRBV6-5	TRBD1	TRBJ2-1	TGTGCCAGTTCGGACAGGGGGAATGAGCAGTTCTTC	CASSDRGNEQFF
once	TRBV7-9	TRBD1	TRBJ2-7	TGTGCCAGCAGCAACCACGGGACAGCAGTCTACGAGCAGTACTTC	CASSNHGTAVYEQYF
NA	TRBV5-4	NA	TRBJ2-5	TGTGCCAGCAGCAAACAGCGGGACCAAGAGACCCAGTACTTC	CASSKQRDQETQYF
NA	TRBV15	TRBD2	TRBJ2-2	TGTGCCACCAGCAGGGGCCTAGCGGGAGGGGTACGGAACACCGGGGAGCTGTTTTTT	CATSRGLAGGVRNTGELFF
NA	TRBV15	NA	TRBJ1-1	TGTGCCACCAGCGTCGAAACGAACACTGAAGCTTTCTTT	CATSVETNTEAFF
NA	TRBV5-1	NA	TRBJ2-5	TGCGCCAGCAGCTTGGATATGGGGAGGCAAGAGACCCAGTACTTC	CASSLDMGRQETQYF
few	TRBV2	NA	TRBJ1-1	TGTGCCAGCAGTCACCAAAATGAAGCTTTCTTT	CASSHQNEAFF
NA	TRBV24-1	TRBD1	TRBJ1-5	TGTGCCACCAGTGACAACAGGGGGTATCAGCCCCAGCATTTT	CATSDNRGYQPQHF
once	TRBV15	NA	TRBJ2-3	TGTGCCACCAGCAGCCTGGGTTTCCCAGATACGCAGTATTTT	CATSSLGFPDTQYF
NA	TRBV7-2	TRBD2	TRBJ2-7	TGTGCCAGCAGCTTATATTATAGCGGGTCCAGCTCCTACGAGCAGTACTTC	CASSLYYSGSSSYEQYF
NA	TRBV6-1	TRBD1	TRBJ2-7	TGTGCCAGCAGTGACGGCCGGGACAGGCTCTACGAGCAGTACTTC	CASSDGRDRLYEQYF
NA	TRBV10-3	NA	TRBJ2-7	TGTGCCATCAGTGAGGGGGAGCCCCCCGAGCAGTACTTC	CAISEGEPPEQYF
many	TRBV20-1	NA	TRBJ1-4	TGCAGTGCTAGAGATTTGGGCAGTGCAACTAATGAAAAACTGTTTTTT	CSARDLGSATNEKLFF
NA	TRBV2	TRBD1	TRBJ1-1	TGTGCCAGCAGTGAAGGGTACAGGGGGCCTGAAGCTTTCTTT	CASSEGYRGPEAFF
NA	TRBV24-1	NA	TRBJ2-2	TGTGCCACCAGTGACCGGACAGAGGGGACTACCGGGGAGCTGTTTTTT	CATSDRTEGTTGELFF
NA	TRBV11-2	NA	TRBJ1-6	TGTGCCAGCAGCTTGAACAGGCAGGCTTCACCCCTCCACTTT	CASSLNRQASPLHF
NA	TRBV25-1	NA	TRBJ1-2	TGTGCCAGCAGTCGTGACAGCACGGAGGGCTACACCTTC	CASSRDSTEGYTF
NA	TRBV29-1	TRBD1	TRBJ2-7	TGCAGCGTTGGGGGACAGGGGTTATACGAGCAGTACTTC	CSVGGQGLYEQYF
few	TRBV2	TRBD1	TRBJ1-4	TGTGCCAGTACAGGGGAGGCTAATGAAAAACTGTTTTTT	CASTGEANEKLFF
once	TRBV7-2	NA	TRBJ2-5	TGTGCCAGCAGCGCCGACCGATCACAGGGGACCCAGTACTTC	CASSADRSQGTQYF
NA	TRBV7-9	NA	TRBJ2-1	TGTGCCAGCAGCATGAGGGGTACCAATGAGCAGTTCTTC	CASSMRGTNEQFF
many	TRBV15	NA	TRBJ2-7	TGTGCCACCAGCGCAACGGGATTTGGGGTCTACTCCTACGAGCAGTACTTC	CATSATGFGVYSYEQYF
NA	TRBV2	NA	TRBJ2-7	TGTGCCAGCAGCCAAATCGGGACAACCTACGAGCAGTACTTC	CASSQIGTTYEQYF
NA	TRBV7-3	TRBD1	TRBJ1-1	TGTGCCAGCAGCTTAGTGGCAGGGGGAGACACTGAAGCTTTCTTT	CASSLVAGGDTEAFF
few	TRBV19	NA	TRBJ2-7	TGTGCCAGTAGTAAGGGGTACGAGCAGTACTTC	CASSKGYEQYF
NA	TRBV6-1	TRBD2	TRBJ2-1	TGTGCCAGCAGTGCGATGGCGGGAGGCCTAAGCTCCTACAATGAGCAGTTCTTC	CASSAMAGGLSSYNEQFF
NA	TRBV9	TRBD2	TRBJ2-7	TGTGCCAGCAGCACGCCTACTAGCGGGGGGACTACCTACGAGCAGTACTTC	CASSTPTSGGTTYEQYF
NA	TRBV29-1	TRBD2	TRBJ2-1	TGCAGCGTTAACGCGGGAGGCTCATTATACAATGAGCAGTTCTTC	CSVNAGGSLYNEQFF
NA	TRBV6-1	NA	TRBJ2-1	TGTGCCAGCAGTGAAGCGAGGAGGGATGAGCAGTTCTTC	CASSEARRDEQFF
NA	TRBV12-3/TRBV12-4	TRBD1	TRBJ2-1	TGTGCCACCTGGGACAGGGAGAGGCGCTTGGCCTACAATGAGCAGTTCTTC	CATWDRERRLAYNEQFF
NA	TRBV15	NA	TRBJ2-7	TGTGCCACCAGCAGGTCGGACTACGAGCAGTACTTC	CATSRSDYEQYF